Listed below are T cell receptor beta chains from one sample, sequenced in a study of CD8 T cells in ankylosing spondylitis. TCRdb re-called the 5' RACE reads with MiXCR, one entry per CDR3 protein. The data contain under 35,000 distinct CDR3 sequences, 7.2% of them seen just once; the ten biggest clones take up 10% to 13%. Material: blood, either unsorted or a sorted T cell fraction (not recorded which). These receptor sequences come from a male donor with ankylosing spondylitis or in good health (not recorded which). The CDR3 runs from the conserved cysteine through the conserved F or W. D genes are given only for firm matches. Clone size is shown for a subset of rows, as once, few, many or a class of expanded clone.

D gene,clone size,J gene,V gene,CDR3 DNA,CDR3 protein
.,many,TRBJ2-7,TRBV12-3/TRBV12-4,TGTGCCAGCAGGGCAATAGCGCAACCCTCCTACGAGCAGTACTTC,CASRAIAQPSYEQYF
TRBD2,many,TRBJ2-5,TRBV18,TGTGCCAGCTCACCACTCTCCTCACTAGCGGGCCAAGAGACCCAGTACTTC,CASSPLSSLAGQETQYF
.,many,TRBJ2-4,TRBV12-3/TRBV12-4,TGTGCCAGCAGTTTAGCCGCCCAGACTGGCAGCCAGTACTTC,CASSLAAQTGSQYF
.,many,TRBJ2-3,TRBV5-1,TGCGCCAGCAGTCAACGATACAGCACAGATACGCAGTATTTT,CASSQRYSTDTQYF
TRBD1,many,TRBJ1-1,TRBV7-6,TGTGCCAGCAGCCCTCGATCGGACAGGGGGGCTTTCTTT,CASSPRSDRGAFF
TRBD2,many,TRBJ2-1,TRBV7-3,TGTGCCAGCAGCCAAGGACCGGGACTAGCGAACAATGAGCAGTTCTTC,CASSQGPGLANNEQFF
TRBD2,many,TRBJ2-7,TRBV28,TGTGCCACCGAGGGGGACGGGGGGGACTACGAGCAGTACTTC,CATEGDGGDYEQYF
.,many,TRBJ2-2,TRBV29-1,TGCAGCGTTGAAGCTGGGGGCCACACCGGGGAGCTGTTTTTT,CSVEAGGHTGELFF
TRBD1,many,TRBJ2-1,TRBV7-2,TGTGCCAGCAGCTTAGGGCAGGGGGCTCCTTATTCCTACAATGAGCAGTTCTTC,CASSLGQGAPYSYNEQFF
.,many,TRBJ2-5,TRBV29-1,TGCAGCGTTGAAGGTATAGAGACCCAGTACTTC,CSVEGIETQYF
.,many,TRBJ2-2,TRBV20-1,TGCAGTGCTAAGATCCCGAACACCGGGGAGCTGTTTTTT,CSAKIPNTGELFF
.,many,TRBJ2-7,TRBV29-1,TGCAGCGTTGATAGTGGGGGGAAGCAGTACTTC,CSVDSGGKQYF
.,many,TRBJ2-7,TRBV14,TGTGCCAGCAGCCAAAAGAGCGAGCAGTACTTC,CASSQKSEQYF
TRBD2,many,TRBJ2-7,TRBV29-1,TGCAGCGCCGCCATGGGACGGGGAGGGGTCGAGCAGTACTTC,CSAAMGRGGVEQYF
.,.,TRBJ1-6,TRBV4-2,TGTGCCAGCGGCCAGACAGTCTATAATTCACCCCTCCACTTT,CASGQTVYNSPLHF
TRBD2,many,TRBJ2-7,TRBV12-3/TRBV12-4,TGTGCCAGCAGTCCGCCCGGGGGGAGCGAGCAGTACTTC,CASSPPGGSEQYF